The rows below give T cell receptor beta chains drawn from one sample of a study of cytomegalovirus exposure and HLA in healthy donors. This table comes from immunoSEQ multiplex PCR, and its TCRdb copy is limited to in-frame clones, with some not included. Counted here are around 100,000 clones, more than 75% occurring once; the ten biggest clones make up about a tenth. The sequenced sample consisted of PBMCs. These receptor sequences come from a young woman in good health and CMV-seropositive. Each CDR3 is given with its conserved first and last residue. D genes are given only for firm matches. Size values are once, few and many counts, or a class for expanded clones, and some rows have none.

NA TRBJ2-1 TRBV5-4 once TGTGCCAGCAGCACCTGGGACTGGGTGAGGTGCAATGAGCAGTTCTTC CASSTWDWVRCNEQFF
NA TRBJ2-3 TRBV2 many TGTGCCAGCAGTGATGCGGCAGATACGCAGTATTTT CASSDAADTQYF
NA TRBJ1-2 TRBV18 NA TGTGCCAGCTCACCGCGGCTTCCCTCAGGGGTAACTAACTATGGCTACACCTTC CASSPRLPSGVTNYGYTF
TRBD1 TRBJ1-6 TRBV7-8 NA TGTGCCAGCAGCTTAGGGTCGGGACAGGCCTATTCACCCCTCCACTTT CASSLGSGQAYSPLHF
TRBD1 TRBJ1-2 TRBV6-5 NA TGTGCCAGCAGGACCCTGACAGGGGGGGATGGCTACACCTTC CASRTLTGGDGYTF
TRBD2 TRBJ2-7 TRBV30 NA TGTGCCTGGAGTCTCTGGACTAGCGGGAGGTTCCATTCCTACGAGCAGTACTTC CAWSLWTSGRFHSYEQYF
NA TRBJ2-7 TRBV5-4 once TGTGCCAGCAGCTTGGCCGGGCAGGGCTACTACGAGCAGTACTTC CASSLAGQGYYEQYF
NA TRBJ2-7 TRBV2 NA TGTGCCAGCAGGACTCGTACAGGTACCTACGAGCAGTACTTC CASRTRTGTYEQYF
TRBD2 TRBJ2-3 TRBV28 NA TGTGCCAGCAGTTTAATCTGGCGGGAGGGGGCAGATACGCAGTATTTT CASSLIWREGADTQYF
NA TRBJ1-6 TRBV5-5 once TGTGCCAGCAGCTTGGCTAGCTGGGATTCACCCCTCCACTTT CASSLASWDSPLHF
NA TRBJ2-7 TRBV19 NA TGTGCCAGTAGTATGCAGGGTTTATACTACGAGCAGTACTTC CASSMQGLYYEQYF
NA TRBJ2-2 TRBV4-3 once TGCGCCAGCAGCCATGAGCAGGGCGGGGAGCTGTTTTTT CASSHEQGGELFF
TRBD2 TRBJ2-1 TRBV27 NA TGTGCCAGCAGTCTTTATGCTAGCGGGGGGGCTGTCAATGAGCAGTTCTTC CASSLYASGGAVNEQFF
TRBD1 TRBJ2-3 TRBV5-8 NA TGTGCCAGCAGTATTGGCATGGACAGGAACACAGATACGCAGTATTTT CASSIGMDRNTDTQYF
NA TRBJ2-1 TRBV5-4 NA TGTGCCAGCAGCTTGGCCGGGGGGCCTCACAATGAGCAGTTCTTC CASSLAGGPHNEQFF
NA TRBJ2-7 TRBV18 NA TGTGCCAGCTCTTCCATTGGAGACTCCTACGAGCAGTACTTC CASSSIGDSYEQYF
TRBD1 TRBJ1-1 TRBV15 NA TGTGCCACCAGCAGAGGGGGACAGGGGGGTAACACTGAAGCTTTCTTT CATSRGGQGGNTEAFF
NA TRBJ1-4 TRBV7-9 NA TGTGCCAGCAGCTTTGGGGGCGAAAAACTGTTTTTT CASSFGGEKLFF
NA TRBJ2-2 TRBV7-9 NA TGTGCCAGCAGCTCCCTCGGGGGTGAGACCGGGGAGCTGTTTTTT CASSSLGGETGELFF
TRBD1 TRBJ1-6 TRBV4-1 NA TGCGCCAGCAGCCAAGAGAGTACGGGACAGTATAATTCACCCCTCCACTTT CASSQESTGQYNSPLHF
NA TRBJ1-6 TRBV9 NA TGTGCCAGCAGCGTCGGACCAGGGGATTCACCCCTCCACTTT CASSVGPGDSPLHF
NA TRBJ2-5 TRBV27 NA TGTGCCAGCAGAGGACTCGGGCGGGAAGAGACCCAGTACTTC CASRGLGREETQYF
TRBD1 TRBJ1-1 TRBV18 NA TGTGCCAGCTCACCACGGGACAGGGGCGCCGAAGCTTTCTTT CASSPRDRGAEAFF
TRBD2 TRBJ2-3 TRBV4-2 NA TGTGCCAGCAGCCACAGAGCGGGGGGGCCAGATACGCAGTATTTT CASSHRAGGPDTQYF
NA TRBJ1-2 TRBV7-8 NA TGTGCCAGCAGCTTGGGGGCGGGCGGGCCCCGGGGCTACACCTTC CASSLGAGGPRGYTF
NA TRBJ2-3 TRBV4-1 NA TGCGCCAGCAGCCAGAGCGTAGGGGTTGGACCTGGAGATACGCAGTATTTT CASSQSVGVGPGDTQYF
NA TRBJ2-7 TRBV7-8 NA TGTGCCAGCAGCCATGAGTGGGGCGCTGGAGTCAAAAAGCTATACTTC CASSHEWGAGVKKLYF
NA TRBJ2-6 TRBV7-2 NA TGTGCCAGCAGCTTCGGTAGCTCTGGGGCCAACGTCCTGACTTTC CASSFGSSGANVLTF
NA TRBJ1-4 TRBV6-5 NA TGTGCCAGCAGTTACTCGAGCGGGCCGGGAACGGAAAAACTGTTTTTT CASSYSSGPGTEKLFF
TRBD2 TRBJ2-1 TRBV10-2 NA TGCGCCAGCAGTGACTCCCGACTAGCGGGGGGCCCCTCCTACAATGAGCAGTTCTTC CASSDSRLAGGPSYNEQFF
NA TRBJ1-1 TRBV10-3 NA TGTGCCATCAGTGATGGGGGGTATACTGAAGCTTTCTTT CAISDGGYTEAFF
NA TRBJ2-1 TRBV7-9 NA TGTGCCAGCAGCAGCCGGTGGGCCTCCTACAATGAGCAGTTCTTC CASSSRWASYNEQFF
NA TRBJ2-7 TRBV5-6 NA TGTGCCAGCAGCTTTGTATCGGCAGGGTCCTACGAGCAGTACTTC CASSFVSAGSYEQYF
NA TRBJ1-3 TRBV7-3 once TGTGCCAGCAGCTTAAATGGCGGCGGCCCCACTGGAAACACCATATATTTT CASSLNGGGPTGNTIYF
TRBD1 TRBJ2-1 TRBV5-4 NA TGTGCCAGCAGCACACGGGACAGGGGCGCCCACAATGAGCAGTTCTTC CASSTRDRGAHNEQFF
TRBD1 TRBJ2-3 TRBV6-5 NA TGTGCCAGCAGTACCGGACAGGGGATTAATACGCAGTATTTT CASSTGQGINTQYF
TRBD1 TRBJ1-4 TRBV5-1 NA TGCGCCAGCAGCTTGGATCAGGGGGGCACTAATGAAAAACTGTTTTTT CASSLDQGGTNEKLFF
NA TRBJ1-1 TRBV29-1 NA TGCAGCGTCGGGGGGCGCGACACTGAAGCTTTCTTT CSVGGRDTEAFF
NA TRBJ2-2 TRBV28 NA TGTGCCAGCGGCCCCCAGGCCTCGAACACCGGGGAGCTGTTTTTT CASGPQASNTGELFF
NA TRBJ2-7 TRBV28 NA TGTGCCAGCAGTCCGTCCTCCTACGAGCAGTACTTC CASSPSSYEQYF
TRBD1 TRBJ1-6 TRBV4-3 NA TGCGCCAGCAGCCCCCAGACAGGGGGCTCTAATAATTCACCCCTCCACTTT CASSPQTGGSNNSPLHF
TRBD2 TRBJ2-3 TRBV29-1 NA TGCAGCGTCCTTAGCGGGAGAACAGATACGCAGTATTTT CSVLSGRTDTQYF